The rows below give T cell receptor beta chains drawn from one sample of a study of cytomegalovirus exposure and HLA in healthy donors. Here immunoSEQ multiplex PCR was the method, and the copy in TCRdb shows in-frame clones only, minus some. The data show about 140,000 clones, with about 91% seen just once and around 8% held by the top ten. The sequencing input was PBMCs. The receptors stem from a woman between 18 and 30 years old in good health and CMV-seropositive. Each CDR3 is given with its conserved first and last residue.

TRBJ2-3 TRBV2 CASSRLADTQYF
TRBJ1-2 TRBV5-5 CASNRQGNYGYTF
TRBJ1-4 TRBV5-4 CASSWDSSTNEKLFF
TRBJ2-2 TRBV5-1 CASSLAGGNTGELFF
TRBJ2-7 TRBV28 CASSLAGTSSAQYF
TRBJ1-5 TRBV30 CAWSVRRDQPQHF
TRBJ1-1 TRBV4-1 CASSQQDRLNTEAFF
TRBJ2-3 TRBV5-1 CASSLIRDRARNTQYF
TRBJ1-2 TRBV28 CASSLQTSLYGYTF
TRBJ1-1 TRBV10-2 CASSELDRKAFF
TRBJ2-5 TRBV6-1 CASSDRQSAPETQYF
TRBJ2-7 TRBV5-5 CASSLGLAGSYEQYF
TRBJ2-6 TRBV29-1 CSVARSASGANVLTF
TRBJ2-6 TRBV2 CASRLQDSGANVLTF
TRBJ2-7 TRBV20-1 CSAQGKEAQYF
TRBJ1-2 TRBV28 CASSAQGYGYTF
TRBJ1-1 TRBV28 CASSSRQGLNTEAFF
TRBJ1-1 TRBV19 CASSIEAGDTEAFF
TRBJ2-3 TRBV9 CASSVAGSTDTQYF
TRBJ2-3 TRBV29-1 CSIDRGGTQYF
TRBJ2-3 TRBV4-3 CASSQRLTDTQYF
TRBJ2-1 TRBV28 CASSPSGRTYEQFF
TRBJ1-1 TRBV28 CASSRGGSAFF
TRBJ1-2 TRBV18 CASSPDRTNYGYTF
TRBJ1-2 TRBV4-3 CASSRGELQGGGYTF
TRBJ2-1 TRBV5-4 CASSLGLAGGHEQFF
TRBJ2-7 TRBV7-2 CASSLGGGSYEQYF
TRBJ2-1 TRBV7-3 CASSQTLARGHEQFF
TRBJ2-5 TRBV4-2 CASSPTLLETQYF
TRBJ2-7 TRBV4-1 CASSRRGGAYEQYF
TRBJ1-1 TRBV11-3 CASSPRQGGTEAFF
TRBJ1-1 TRBV11-2 CASSFGGENTEAFF
TRBJ1-4 TRBV5-1 CASSLGSDEKLFF
TRBJ1-5 TRBV29-1 CSAEQANQPQHF
TRBJ2-1 TRBV7-3 CASSLERGAYNEQFF
TRBJ1-3 TRBV11-2 CASSLGPMTGYGNTIYF
TRBJ2-5 TRBV9 CASSVEGIETQYF
TRBJ2-5 TRBV18 CASSRIREETQYF
TRBJ1-5 TRBV5-6 CASSTQSYSNQPQHF
TRBJ2-3 TRBV13 CASSPGLSTQYF
TRBJ2-5 TRBV23-1 CASSQSRKRTGQETQYF
TRBJ2-7 TRBV5-4 CASSLAGREAAYEQYF
TRBJ2-1 TRBV13 CASSPPYNEQFF
TRBJ2-5 TRBV23-1 CASSQATTRKRDSQETQYF
TRBJ1-2 TRBV5-6 CASRLSRDRLIYGYTF
TRBJ2-2 TRBV29-1 CSVGHTGELFF
TRBJ2-2 TRBV27 CASREDRWDTGELFF
TRBJ2-7 TRBV21-1 CASADRGLNYEQYF
TRBJ2-1 TRBV11-2 CASSLSLYNEQFF
TRBJ2-5 TRBV6-5 CASSPSWAETQYF
TRBJ1-2 TRBV19 CASSKIWTGESGYTF
TRBJ1-1 TRBV27 CATRNGQGMANTEAFF
TRBJ2-7 TRBV18 CASSPLTNHEQYF
TRBJ2-7 TRBV28 CASGRGGIYEQYF
TRBJ1-3 TRBV7-9 CASSLFRGSGNTIYF